This T cell receptor beta chain was obtained from a study of radiation and T cells in renal cell carcinoma. V trimming: 0 bases; J trimming: 1 base; junction bases outside the gene matches: 0. The length of the CDR3 is 15 residues. Per the germline V gene, CDR1 is SGHRS and CDR2 is YFSETQ. Study results and limitations: From baseline, blood top tumor clonotypes peaked at 2 weeks post-radiation.

Worth noting for this clone: Its antigen is undetermined.

Described time point: baseline pretreatment blood. As for treatment: 15 Gy SBRT to primary tumor, nephrectomy 4 weeks later. The table came from immunoSEQ multiplex PCR; TCRdb's copy has only in-frame clones and leaves some out. This table has some 100,000 clones, 82% appearing once. The receptor's source is a man aged 55 to 70 with renal cell carcinoma. The sample here was blood, taken from a patient whose treatment included radiotherapy and nephrectomy. The chain combines TRBV5-1 with TRBJ1-4, with 7 nucleotides matching TRBD1. The CDR3 protein is CASSLGQGTNEKLFF. CDR3 nucleotides: TGCGCCAGCAGCTTGGGACAGGGAACTAATGAAAAACTGTTTTTT.